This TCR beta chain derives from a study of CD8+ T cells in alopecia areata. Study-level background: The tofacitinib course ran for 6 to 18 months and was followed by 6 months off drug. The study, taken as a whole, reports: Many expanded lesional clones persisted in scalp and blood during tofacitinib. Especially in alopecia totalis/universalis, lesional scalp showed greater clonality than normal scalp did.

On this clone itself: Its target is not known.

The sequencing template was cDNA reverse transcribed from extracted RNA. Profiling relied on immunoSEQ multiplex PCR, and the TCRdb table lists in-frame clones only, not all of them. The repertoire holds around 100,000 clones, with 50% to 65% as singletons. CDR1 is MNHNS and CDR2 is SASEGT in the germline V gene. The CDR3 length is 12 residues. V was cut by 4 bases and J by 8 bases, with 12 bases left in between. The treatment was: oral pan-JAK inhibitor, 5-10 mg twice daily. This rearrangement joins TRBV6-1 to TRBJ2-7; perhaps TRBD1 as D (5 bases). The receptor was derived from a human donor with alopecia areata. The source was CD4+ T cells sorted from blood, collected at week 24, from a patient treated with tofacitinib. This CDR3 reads CASSAQVSQQYF. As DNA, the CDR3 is TGTGCCAGCAGTGCACAGGTGTCACAGCAGTACTTC.